The 9 T cell receptor beta chains below all came from one sample that was sequenced in a study of T-cell reconstitution after alpha-beta-depleted transplantation in children. During its preparation, the TCRbeta library received unique molecular identifiers. TCRdb redid the calling of the PCR reads with MiXCR, one entry per CDR3 protein. Of approximately 520,000 distinct CDR3 sequences in the sample, 30% to 35% are singletons; the top ten hold 2.4%. This material consisted of PBMCs from the stem cell graft donor, taken from the stem cell graft. Every receptor here comes from a human donor who donated a stem cell graft to a child with aplastic anemia.

The chain recombines TRBV27 with TRBJ1-5; D not resolved. Germline V lookup: CDR1 MNHEY, CDR2 SMNVEV (reference sequence). The CDR3 length is 13 residues. V was trimmed by 4 bases and J by 3 bases, leaving 7 bases between them. CDR3: CASSYGLNQPQHF. The CDR3 DNA follows: TGTGCCAGCAGTTATGGCCTCAATCAGCCCCAGCATTTT.

The V gene is TRBV20-1, the J gene TRBJ1-2, with 9 bases identical to TRBD1. The germline V gene has CDR1 DFQATT and CDR2 SNEGSKA (reference sequence). CDR3 length: 14 residues. The V and J ends lost 3 bases and 6 bases, in that order; junction bases with no gene match: 8. The CDR3 coding sequence is TGCAGTGCTAGTGTCCGGGACAGGGTGCATGGCTACACCTTC. As protein: CSASVRDRVHGYTF.

The rearrangement joins TRBV27 to TRBJ2-7; 12 nucleotides match TRBD2. This CDR3 is 15 amino acids long. With 6 bases clipped from V and 0 bases from J, the junction kept 3 bases outside the gene matches. Germline assignment: CDR1 MNHEY and CDR2 SMNVEV (reference sequence). The DNA for the CDR3 is TGTGCCAGCAGATGGACTAGCGGGAACTCCTACGAGCAGTACTTC. Protein product: CASRWTSGNSYEQYF.

The genes are TRBV20-1 and TRBJ2-1; TRBD2 agrees at 8 bases. The CDR3 extends over 16 amino acids. V was clipped by 0 bases and J by 4 bases; unmatched bases: 8. The germline gives CDR1 DFQATT, CDR2 SNEGSKA (reference sequence). The CDR3 spells CSARDSVAGLYNEQFF. In DNA, the CDR3 is TGCAGTGCTAGAGATTCGGTAGCGGGATTGTACAATGAGCAGTTCTTC.

The table lists this clonotype with a few counts. An end of the junction does not agree with germline; a read error may underlie this. The gene calls are TRBV7-6 and TRBJ2-3, with TRBD2 identical over 7 bases. This CDR3 contains 14 residues. Germline V CDR1 and CDR2: SGHVS, FNYEAQ. CDR3 DNA sequence: TGTGCCAGCAGGTTAGCGGGTATCACAGATACGCAGTATTTT. Amino acid sequence: CASRLAGITDTQYF.

The J gene is TRBJ1-4, the V gene TRBV12-3 or TRBV12-4, with D possibly being TRBD1 (5 bases). CDR3 length: 13 residues. V lost 6 bases to trimming and J lost 8 bases, with 13 bases between them. CDR3 in DNA: TGTGCCAGCAGCTGGGACCTGGGGGAAAAACTGTTTTTT. Its translation: CASSWDLGEKLFF.

The chain combines TRBV24-1 with TRBJ2-6; 7 nucleotides line up with TRBD2. The junction had 7 bases not matched to a gene; V was cut back by 5 bases and J by 1 base. Germline loops: CDR1 KGHDR, CDR2 SFDVKD. The CDR3 runs 17 residues. The CDR3 nucleotides read TGTGCCACCAGTGGGGTGGGAGGGAGGTCTGGGGCCAACGTCCTGACTTTC. It encodes CATSGVGGRSGANVLTF.

The gene calls are TRBV14 and TRBJ1-2; D remains ambiguous. V lost 0 bases and J lost 8, with 16 bases in between. This CDR3 region has 15 residues. Germline lookup yields CDR1 SGHDN and CDR2 FVKESK. The CDR3 loop is CASSQDSEGLGGYTF. In DNA, the CDR3 is TGTGCCAGCAGCCAAGATTCGGAGGGTTTGGGCGGCTACACCTTC.

The rearrangement uses TRBV6-2 or TRBV6-3 and TRBJ2-5, with D perhaps TRBD2 (6 bases). V was clipped by 3 bases and J by 4 bases, with 18 bases between them. The CDR3 runs 16 residues. Germline V lookup: CDR1 MNHEY, CDR2 SVGEGT. This CDR3 reads CASSYPIGGSAETQYF. The CDR3 DNA follows: TGTGCCAGCAGTTATCCAATCGGAGGGAGCGCAGAGACCCAGTACTTC.